Shown below are 20 T cell receptor beta chains from a single sample sequenced in a study of blood T cell repertoires in COVID-19. Method: immunoSEQ multiplex PCR; TCRdb's copy keeps in-frame clones and lacks some. The sample contains around 300,000 clones, around 87% of which appear only once. Material: peripheral blood. The source is a man aged 45-65 years with active or convalescent COVID-19.

This clone was seen once. The chain uses TRBV3-1 (or the pseudogene TRBV3-2) and TRBJ1-2, with a tentative D call TRBD1 (6 bases). V was shortened by 0 bases and J by 7 bases, with 12 bases between the two germline ends. Per germline, CDR1 LGHDT and CDR2 YNNKEL (reference sequence). The CDR3 is made up of 14 amino acids. In DNA form, the CDR3 reads TGTGCCAGCAGCCAAGATTTGGGGGCGGGTGGCTACACCTTC. Translating gives CASSQDLGAGGYTF.

V is TRBV7-9 and J is TRBJ2-1, with D possibly matching TRBD1 (5 bases). The germline V gene has CDR1 SEHNR and CDR2 FQNEAQ (reference sequence). The CDR3 sequence is 15 residues long. V was clipped by 0 bases and J by 4 bases, with 10 bases between them. The CDR3 sequence is CASSLAGQVYNEQFF. The CDR3 DNA reads TGTGCCAGCAGCTTAGCGGGGCAGGTTTACAATGAGCAGTTCTTC.

The chain has TRBV5-1 and TRBJ2-5; D not resolved. The CDR3 loop spans 12 amino acids. CDR1 and CDR2 from the germline V gene are SGHRS and YFSETQ. The ends were cut back, 6 bases at V and 4 bases at J, with 10 bases in the middle. The CDR3 nucleotides are TGCGCCAGCAACTACAACCGAGAGACCCAGTACTTC. This codes for CASNYNRETQYF. The variable domain in full, completed from reference TRBV5-1 and TRBJ2-5, reads KAGVTQTPRYLIKTRGQQVTLSCSPISGHRSVSWYQQTPGQGLQFLFEYFSETQRNKGNFPGRFSGRQFSNSRSEMNVSTLELGDSALYLCASNYNRETQYFGPGTRLLVL.

This clone was seen just once. The chain combines TRBV6-5 with TRBJ2-7; TRBD1 matches 9 bases. This CDR3 has 16 amino acids. With 0 bases clipped from V and 4 bases from J, the junction kept 7 bases outside the gene matches. Looked up from germline, CDR1 is MNHEY and CDR2 is SVGAGI. CDR3 sequence reads: CASSYSTWTGDYEQYF. CDR3 coding DNA: TGTGCCAGCAGTTACTCGACCTGGACAGGGGATTACGAGCAGTACTTC.

The chain links TRBV27 to TRBJ2-1; 9 bases agree with TRBD2. V gave up 2 bases and J gave up 4 bases; unmatched junction bases: 9. Germline V lookup: CDR1 MNHEY, CDR2 SMNVEV (reference sequence). The CDR3 consists of 17 residues. This chain's CDR3 is CASSLIALAGDYNEQFF. The CDR3 nucleotides read TGTGCCAGCAGTTTAATCGCTTTAGCGGGAGATTACAATGAGCAGTTCTTC.

The chain combines TRBV11-2 with TRBJ2-1; D might be TRBD2 (6 bases). This CDR3 comprises 14 residues. CDR1 SGHAT and CDR2 FQNNGV come from the germline V gene. Trimming pared 6 bases from V and 13 bases from J, leaving 22 bases between. The CDR3 sequence is CASSSSRGNNRQFF. CDR3 bases: TGTGCCAGCAGTTCTAGCCGGGGGAACAATCGACAGTTCTTC.

The chain carries TRBV5-1 and TRBJ2-1; the match to TRBD1 covers 7 bases. CDR3 length: 15 amino acids. The ends lost 3 bases at V and 6 bases at J; junction bases unmatched: 9. Germline V gene sequence: CDR1 SGHRS, CDR2 YFSETQ. The CDR3 loop reads CASSSTGDSSNEQFF. The CDR3 DNA sequence: TGCGCCAGCAGCTCCACCGGGGACAGCAGCAATGAGCAGTTCTTC.

The chain employs TRBV4-3 and TRBJ1-1; the D gene is possibly TRBD1 (6 bases). CDR3 length: 14 residues. Germline CDR1 and CDR2: LGHNA and YSLEER. V was clipped by 0 bases and J by 5 bases, with 10 bases between them. The CDR3 reads CASSQDRTVTEAFF. The CDR3 bases are TGCGCCAGCAGCCAAGACCGGACAGTTACTGAAGCTTTCTTT.

This chain connects TRBV27 to TRBJ2-5, with 8 bases lining up with TRBD1. The CDR3 is 16 amino acids. Germline values: CDR1 MNHEY, CDR2 SMNVEV (reference sequence). The J segment lost 4 bases and the V segment lost 6 bases, leaving 13 bases of the junction unmatched. Here the CDR3 DNA reads TGTGCCAGCAGGGCTAGCAGGGGGCTGAGGGTAGAGACCCAGTACTTC. The encoded protein is CASRASRGLRVETQYF.

This chain uses TRBV6-5 with TRBJ2-1; D is unresolved. V lost 5 bases and J 3 bases, leaving 8 bases between the germline ends. The CDR3 is made up of 13 amino acids. From germline, CDR1 is MNHEY and CDR2 SVGAGI. The CDR3 reads CASSPLSYNEQFF. The DNA of the CDR3 is TGTGCCAGCAGTCCCTTGAGCTACAATGAGCAGTTCTTC.

V and J are TRBV28 and TRBJ1-2; D may be TRBD1 (5 bases). CDR1 and CDR2 (germline): MDHEN, SYDVKM. The CDR3 sequence is 16 residues long. V shed 2 bases and J shed 7 bases, with 20 bases lying between them. The CDR3 DNA reads TGTGCCAGCAGTTTAACGTCCGGGGTCCGGGGGAGTGGCTACACCTTC. It codes for CASSLTSGVRGSGYTF.

This chain connects TRBV9 to TRBJ1-1, with D perhaps TRBD1 (6 bases). The V end was cut by 3 bases, the J end by 0 bases, with 12 bases between. In germline, CDR1 is SGDLS, CDR2 YYNGEE. The CDR3 consists of 15 residues. The CDR3 is CASSAPQGLNTEAFF. In DNA form, the CDR3 reads TGTGCCAGCAGCGCTCCACAGGGTCTGAACACTGAAGCTTTCTTT.

The gene calls are TRBV15 and TRBJ2-5; maybe TRBD2 (5 bases). With 4 bases removed from V and 3 bases from J, the gap between germline ends came to 15 bases. This CDR3 has 15 amino acids. Germline loops: CDR1 LNHNV, CDR2 YYDKDF (reference sequence). The CDR3 DNA follows: TGTGCCACCAGCAAATTCCTTGGGAGAGAAGAGACCCAGTACTTC. Translation gives CATSKFLGREETQYF.

The chain recombines TRBV29-1 with TRBJ2-3; D perhaps matches TRBD2 (7 bases). Trimming removed 5 bases from V and 6 bases from J, with 18 bases in between. The germline V gene has CDR1 SQVTM and CDR2 ANQGSEA. CDR3 length equals 14 residues. The DNA for the CDR3 is TGCAGCGTTCCCGTGAGGAGGGGGGGTGATACGCAGTATTTT. Translating gives CSVPVRRGGDTQYF.

On this clone itself: Other DNA variants within this sample encode the same CDR3. In DNA form, the CDR3 reads TGTGCCATCAGTGCCCGGGACAGCTCCTACAATGAGCAGTTCTTC. This gives the protein CAISARDSSYNEQFF. V usage is TRBV10-3 and J usage is TRBJ2-1; 7 nucleotides match TRBD1. Germline V lookup: CDR1 ENHRY, CDR2 SYGVKD. V lost 4 bases, J lost 0 bases, and 3 bases stayed unmatched. There are 15 residues in the CDR3.

V is TRBV10-2 and J is TRBJ1-2; maybe TRBD1 (6 bases). Germline V gives CDR1 WSHSY, CDR2 SAAADI. The CDR3 length is 13 residues. V dropped 5 bases and J dropped 3 bases, with 10 bases sitting between them. The DNA for the CDR3 is TGCGCCAGCAGTCCGGACAGCGACTATGGCTACACCTTC. Translated, it gives CASSPDSDYGYTF.

The V call is TRBV7-2, the J call TRBJ2-1; maybe TRBD2 (5 bases). V was cut by 6 bases and J by 6 bases, with 24 bases left in between. Looked up from germline, CDR1 is SGHTA and CDR2 is FQGNSA. The CDR3 consists of 17 residues. DNA of the CDR3: TGTGCCAGCAGTTATCTCCTGAGGGTAGGAGGTTTCAATGAGCAGTTCTTC. Protein: CASSYLLRVGGFNEQFF. Using reference TRBV7-2 and TRBJ2-1 for the parts outside the CDR3, the full variable domain is GAGVSQSPSNKVTEKGKDVELRCDPISGHTALYWYRQSLGQGLEFLIYFQGNSAPDKSGLPSDRFSAERTGGSVSTLTIQRTQQEDSAVYLCASSYLLRVGGFNEQFFGPGTRLTVL.

The chain links TRBV2 to TRBJ2-7; D is uncertain. V was clipped by 2 bases and J by 3 bases, with 5 bases between them. Germline CDR1 and CDR2: SNHLY and FYNNEI. This CDR3 contains 12 residues. CDR3 protein: CASSEFFYEQYF. The CDR3 DNA follows: TGTGCCAGCAGTGAATTCTTCTACGAGCAGTACTTC.

J is TRBJ2-2 and V is TRBV7-8; 16 nucleotides line up with TRBD2. The CDR3 extends over 17 amino acids. V gave up 5 bases and J gave up 6 bases; unmatched junction bases: 6. CDR1 and CDR2 (germline): SGHVS, FQNEAQ. The chain's CDR3 is CASSQGTSGRVSGELFF. CDR3 bases: TGTGCCAGCAGCCAGGGGACTAGCGGGAGGGTTTCCGGGGAGCTGTTTTTT.

CDR3 sequence (DNA): TGTGCCAGCTCATCACTGAGACAGGGCCATCAGCCCCAGCATTTT. It yields the protein CASSSLRQGHQPQHF. J is TRBJ1-5 and V is TRBV18; TRBD1 matches at 7 bases. J lost 5 bases, V lost 5 bases, and 9 bases had no gene match. Per germline, CDR1 KGHSH and CDR2 LQKENI. The CDR3 runs to 15 residues.